This TCR beta chain appears in the sequencing data of a study of T cells in Graves' hyperthyroidism and ophthalmopathy (dated by TCRdb to the late 2010s). In terms of the full investigation: Peripheral blood was collected at initial diagnosis, before any treatment. TCR V-J signatures able to tell the groups apart were searched for in a discovery cohort of 90 to 100 patients, of whom more than 40 had Graves' ophthalmopathy and roughly 58 had stable Graves' hyperthyroidism. Whether ophthalmopathy could be predicted prospectively was tested in an independent validation cohort made up of under 20 hyperthyroidism patients plus 17 patients who later progressed to ophthalmopathy. The roughly 91 discovery patients were randomly divided into training and test sets at a 7:3 ratio. The study also compared thyroid tissue and blood T-cell repertoires from a handful of Graves' hyperthyroidism patients. Once sampling was done, hyperthyroidism patients were given methimazole at a starting dose of 30 mg daily, whereas ophthalmopathy patients were given high-dose intravenous methylprednisolone. TCR Vbeta CDR3 sequencing of 130 to 150 peripheral blood samples (about 45 ophthalmopathy, about 75 hyperthyroidism and about 17 progressor patients) is reported in the paper.

Inclusive of the bounding cysteine and phenylalanine, the CDR3 is 16 residues long. The DNA shown is the 48-base CDR3, in frame from base 1. The germline V gene sets CDR1 to MNHEY and CDR2 to SVGEGT. The trim is 3 bases for V and 4 bases for J, with a gap of 16 bases between the germline ends. This clonotype appeared many times. The target of this receptor is not known. Per-base qualities were not stored, and no clone one base away is much larger. Stable Graves' hyperthyroidism was defined as the absence of progression to ophthalmopathy over 18 months of follow-up. The hyperthyroidism patients were between 18 and 65 years old and newly diagnosed, with a disease duration of less than 2 months. Patients with uncontrolled infections, other autoimmune diseases, pregnancy or lactation were excluded. Diagnoses were established on the basis of clinical symptoms, serum thyroxine and TRAb, thyroid ultrasound, and orbital computed tomography. PBMCs were isolated from about 10 ml of fresh peripheral blood by Ficoll-Paque density gradient centrifugation. Total RNA was extracted with Trizol reagent, and quality was checked on an Agilent 2100 Bioanalyzer.

Findings and caveats that apply to the study as a whole: In validation, the model predicted progression to ophthalmopathy with approximately 71% sensitivity and 72% to 85% specificity, a median of about six months before onset. Ophthalmopathy was separated from stable hyperthyroidism by a 13 V-J signature model, with over 85% sensitivity and approximately 81% specificity obtained in cross-validation and 80%/75% obtained in testing. Sample size was not statistically predetermined, and investigators were not blinded to group allocation. Blood samples also contained most of the expanded thyroid clonotypes (frequency above 0.001), which suggests that blood repertoires may reflect thyroid immune responses.

Amplification of TCR beta CDR3 regions was carried out from RNA transcripts. A first-round RT-PCR of the TCR CDR3 used the HTBI primer set with the Qiagen OneStep RT-PCR kit. A second multiplex PCR round built the libraries, followed by size selection and purification. Sequencing of the libraries was done on an Illumina HiSeq2000 using paired-end 100 bp reads. The paper's processing steps were these. Raw data were processed with SOAPnuke, discarding reads with adapters, uncalled bases, mean Phred below 15, or no exact constant-primer or identifier match. COPE v1.2.5 was used to merge the high-quality paired reads, and each unique nucleotide sequence was defined as a clonotype. Clonotypes were aligned to IMGT TRBV, TRBD and TRBJ reference segments using MiTCR v1.1. Only V-J combinations with frequency above 0.0001, covering 99.2% of repertoires, were analysed. A TCS score was defined as the ratio between F50 (clonal expansion) and ExV (chaos), using BLOSUM62-based TCRdist between CDR3 peptides within each V-J. Welch's t-statistics and random forest reduced around 550 V-J features to 13, which were used in a naive Bayes classifier (R e1071). TCRdb took the public reads, trimmed them with fastp at Q25, ran MiXCR for clone calling and kept in-frame beta chains. All rows with the same CDR3 protein become a single entry with the most common DNA and genes. The authors' filters were not applied to this entry. The table for this sample lists 150,000 to 200,000 distinct CDR3 sequences; 15% to 20% of them were counted only once. The ten top clones hold roughly 32% of the sample.

The receptor's source is a woman in her forties or fifties with Graves' hyperthyroidism. In this chain, TRBV6-2 or TRBV6-3 is recombined with TRBJ1-5; the D segment could be TRBD1, given 6 matching bases. Sequencing was performed on blood. The CDR3 corresponds to CASSYRFRGGNQPQHF. The nucleotide sequence is TGTGCCAGCAGTTATAGGTTCAGGGGAGGGAATCAGCCCCAGCATTTT.